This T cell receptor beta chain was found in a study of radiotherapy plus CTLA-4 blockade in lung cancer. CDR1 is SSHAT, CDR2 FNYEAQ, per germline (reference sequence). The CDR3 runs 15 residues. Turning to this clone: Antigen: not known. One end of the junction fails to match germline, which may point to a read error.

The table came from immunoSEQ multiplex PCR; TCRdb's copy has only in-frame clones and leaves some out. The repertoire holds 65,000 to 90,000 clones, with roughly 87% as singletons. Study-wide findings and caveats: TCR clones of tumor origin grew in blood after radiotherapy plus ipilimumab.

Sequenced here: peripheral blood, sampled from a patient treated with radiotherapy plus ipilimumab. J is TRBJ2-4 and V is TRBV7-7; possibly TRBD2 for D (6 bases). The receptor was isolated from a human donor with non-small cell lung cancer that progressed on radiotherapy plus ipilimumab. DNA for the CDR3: TGTGCTAGCAGATGCACCGGGACTGATAAAAACATTCAGTACTTC. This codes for CASRCTGTDKNIQYF. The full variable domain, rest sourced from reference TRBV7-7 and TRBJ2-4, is GAGVSQSPRYKVTKRGQDVTLRCDPISSHATLYWYQQALGQGPEFLTYFNYEAQPDKSGLPSDRFSAERPEGSISTLTIQRTEQRDSAMYRCASRCTGTDKNIQYFGAGTRLSVL.